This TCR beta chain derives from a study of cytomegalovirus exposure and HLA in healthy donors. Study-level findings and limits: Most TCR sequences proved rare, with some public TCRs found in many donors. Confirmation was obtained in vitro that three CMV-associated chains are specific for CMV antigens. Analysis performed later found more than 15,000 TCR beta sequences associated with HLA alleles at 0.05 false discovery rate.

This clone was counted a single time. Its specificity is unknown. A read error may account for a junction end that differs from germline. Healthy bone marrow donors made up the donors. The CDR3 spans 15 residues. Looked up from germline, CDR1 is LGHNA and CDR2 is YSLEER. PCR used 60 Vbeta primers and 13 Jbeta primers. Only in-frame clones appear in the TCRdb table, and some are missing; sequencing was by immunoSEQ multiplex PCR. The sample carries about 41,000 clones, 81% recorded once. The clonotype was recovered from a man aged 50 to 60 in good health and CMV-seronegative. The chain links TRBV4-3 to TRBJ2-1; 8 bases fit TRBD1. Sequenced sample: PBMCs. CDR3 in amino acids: CASPWAGQVLNPGLF. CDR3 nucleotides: TGCGCCAGCCCTTGGGCGGGACAGGTACTTAATCCCGGCCTCTTC.